This passage covers 3 T cell receptor beta chains from one sample sequenced in a study of cytomegalovirus exposure and HLA in healthy donors. Amplification used 60 Vbeta primers and 13 Jbeta primers. Clones were read by immunoSEQ multiplex PCR, and TCRdb kept only the in-frame ones, dropping some. The table has around 150,000 clones, under 80% seen once; the top ten hold approximately 2%. The sequenced sample was PBMCs. The receptors come from a female donor in good health and CMV-seronegative.

CDR3: CASSIGQGSAEQYF. CDR3 DNA sequence: TGTGCCAGCAGCATTGGACAGGGCTCTGCCGAGCAGTACTTC. This chain links TRBV11-3 with TRBJ2-7; 8 bases map to TRBD1. Trimming took 5 bases from V and 6 from J; bases not matched to a gene: 9. The germline V gene has CDR1 SGHNT and CDR2 YENEEA. The CDR3 extends over 14 amino acids.

The V gene is TRBV5-4, the J gene TRBJ1-4, with 11 positions matching TRBD1. Looked up from germline, CDR1 is SGHNT and CDR2 is YYREEE (reference sequence). V shed 3 bases and J 7 bases; nucleotides not matched to a gene: 5. CDR3 size: 15 residues. Written as DNA, the CDR3 is TGTGCCAGCAGCTCTCCGGGGACAGGGGGTGAAAAACTGTTTTTT. Its protein is CASSSPGTGGEKLFF.

This clone was observed once. The chain couples TRBV19 to TRBJ2-3, with TRBD2 identical over 7 bases. The trim removed 6 bases at V and 6 bases at J, leaving 6 bases unmatched. Germline assignment: CDR1 LNHDA and CDR2 SQIVND (reference sequence). The length of the CDR3 is 13 residues. CDR3 DNA: TGTGCCAGTAGCCGGAAGGGAGGGGATACGCAGTATTTT. Translation: CASSRKGGDTQYF.